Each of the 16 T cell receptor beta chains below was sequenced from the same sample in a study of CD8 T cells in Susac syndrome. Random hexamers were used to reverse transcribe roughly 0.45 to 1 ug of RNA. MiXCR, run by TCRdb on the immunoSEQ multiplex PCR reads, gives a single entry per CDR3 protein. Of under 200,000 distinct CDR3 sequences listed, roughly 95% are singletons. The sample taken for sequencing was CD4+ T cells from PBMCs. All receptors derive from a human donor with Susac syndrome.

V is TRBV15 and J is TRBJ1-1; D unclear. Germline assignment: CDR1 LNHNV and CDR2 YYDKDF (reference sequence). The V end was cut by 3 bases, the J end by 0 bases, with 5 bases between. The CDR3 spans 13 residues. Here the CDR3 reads CATSSRMNTEAFF. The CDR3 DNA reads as TGTGCCACCAGCAGTCGAATGAACACTGAAGCTTTCTTT.

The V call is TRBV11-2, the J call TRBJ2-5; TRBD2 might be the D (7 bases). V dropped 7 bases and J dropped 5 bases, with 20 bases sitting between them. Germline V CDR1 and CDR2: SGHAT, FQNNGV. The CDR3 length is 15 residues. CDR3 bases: TGTGCCAGCAAATGGGTGAAGGGGGGGAAGGAGACCCAGTACTTC. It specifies CASKWVKGGKETQYF.

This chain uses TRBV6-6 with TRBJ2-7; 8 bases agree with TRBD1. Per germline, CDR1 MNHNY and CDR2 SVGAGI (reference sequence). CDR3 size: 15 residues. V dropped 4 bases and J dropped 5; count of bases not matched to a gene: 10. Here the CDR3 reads CASSSLWTGSDEQYF. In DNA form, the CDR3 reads TGTGCCAGCAGTTCACTGTGGACAGGGAGTGACGAGCAGTACTTC.

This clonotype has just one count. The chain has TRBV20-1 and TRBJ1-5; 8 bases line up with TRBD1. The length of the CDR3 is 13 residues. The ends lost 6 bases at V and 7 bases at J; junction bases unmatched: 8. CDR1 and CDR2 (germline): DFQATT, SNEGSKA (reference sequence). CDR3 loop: CSAGQETGQPQHF. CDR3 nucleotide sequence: TGCAGTGCGGGACAGGAGACGGGGCAGCCCCAGCATTTT.

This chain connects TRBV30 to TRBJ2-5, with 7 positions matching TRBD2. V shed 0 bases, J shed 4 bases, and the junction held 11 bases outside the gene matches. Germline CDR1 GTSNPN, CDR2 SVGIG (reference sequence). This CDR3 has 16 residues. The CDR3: CAWSVRAGASLETQYF. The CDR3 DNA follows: TGTGCCTGGAGTGTACGGGCGGGAGCCTCCTTAGAGACCCAGTACTTC. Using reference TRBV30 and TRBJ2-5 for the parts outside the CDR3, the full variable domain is SQTIHQWPATLVQPVGSPLSLECTVEGTSNPNLYWYRQAAGRGLQLLFYSVGIGQISSEVPQNLSASRPQDRQFILSSKKLLLSDSGFYLCAWSVRAGASLETQYFGPGTRLLVL.

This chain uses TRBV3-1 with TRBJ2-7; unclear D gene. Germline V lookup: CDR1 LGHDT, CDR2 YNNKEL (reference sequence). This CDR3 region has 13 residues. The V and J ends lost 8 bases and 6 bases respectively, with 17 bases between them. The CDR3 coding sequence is TGTGCCAGCTCACTTTTCCCGTCTAGCGAGCAGTACGTC. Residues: CASSLFPSSEQYV.

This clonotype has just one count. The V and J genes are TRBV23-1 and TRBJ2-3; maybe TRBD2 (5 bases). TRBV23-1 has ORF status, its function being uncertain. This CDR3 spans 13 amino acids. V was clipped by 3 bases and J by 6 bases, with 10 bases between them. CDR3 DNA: TGCGCCAGCAGTCACCTCCGGAGGGATACGCAGTATTTT. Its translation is CASSHLRRDTQYF.

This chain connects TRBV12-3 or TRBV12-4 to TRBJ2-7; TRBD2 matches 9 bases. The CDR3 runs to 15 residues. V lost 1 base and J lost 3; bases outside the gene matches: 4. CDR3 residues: CASSLGGLAIYEQYF. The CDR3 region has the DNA TGTGCCAGCAGTTTAGGGGGACTAGCAATCTACGAGCAGTACTTC.

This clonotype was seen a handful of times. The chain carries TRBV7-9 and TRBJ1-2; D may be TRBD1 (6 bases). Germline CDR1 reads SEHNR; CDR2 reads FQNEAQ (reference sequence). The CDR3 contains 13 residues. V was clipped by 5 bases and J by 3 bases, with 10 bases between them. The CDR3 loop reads CASSVGQYYGYTF. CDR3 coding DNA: TGTGCCAGCAGCGTCGGACAGTACTATGGCTACACCTTC.

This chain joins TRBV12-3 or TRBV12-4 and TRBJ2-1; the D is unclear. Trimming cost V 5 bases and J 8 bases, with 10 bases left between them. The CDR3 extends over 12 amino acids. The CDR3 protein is CASSPNNDEQFF. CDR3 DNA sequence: TGTGCCAGCAGTCCTAACAACGATGAGCAGTTCTTC.

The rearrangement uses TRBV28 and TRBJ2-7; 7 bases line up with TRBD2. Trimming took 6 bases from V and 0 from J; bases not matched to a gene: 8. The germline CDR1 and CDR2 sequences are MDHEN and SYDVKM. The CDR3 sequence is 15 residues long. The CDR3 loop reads CASSSGGDLSYEQYV. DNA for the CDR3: TGTGCCAGCAGCAGTGGGGGGGACCTCTCCTACGAGCAGTACGTC.

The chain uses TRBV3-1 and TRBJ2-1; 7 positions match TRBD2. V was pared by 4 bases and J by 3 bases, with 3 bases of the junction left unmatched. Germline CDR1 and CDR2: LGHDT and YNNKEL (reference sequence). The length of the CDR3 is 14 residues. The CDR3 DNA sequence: TGTGCCAGCAGCCTCGGACTAGTCTACAATGAGCAGTTCTTC. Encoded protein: CASSLGLVYNEQFF.

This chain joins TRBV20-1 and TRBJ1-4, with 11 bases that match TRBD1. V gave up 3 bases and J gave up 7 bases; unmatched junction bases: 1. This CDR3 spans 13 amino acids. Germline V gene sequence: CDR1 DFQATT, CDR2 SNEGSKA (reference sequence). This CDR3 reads CSASGTGGEKLFF. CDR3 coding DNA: TGCAGTGCTAGTGGGACAGGGGGTGAAAAACTGTTTTTT.

The CDR3 sequence is CASSLALGSPTQYF. DNA for the CDR3: TGTGCCAGCAGCTTAGCGCTGGGCAGCCCGACCCAGTACTTC. The rearrangement links TRBV7-8 to TRBJ2-5; D not resolved. V gave up 0 bases and J gave up 7 bases, with 12 bases separating them. The CDR3 extends over 14 amino acids. Germline V gene data show CDR1 as SGHVS and CDR2 as FQNEAQ.

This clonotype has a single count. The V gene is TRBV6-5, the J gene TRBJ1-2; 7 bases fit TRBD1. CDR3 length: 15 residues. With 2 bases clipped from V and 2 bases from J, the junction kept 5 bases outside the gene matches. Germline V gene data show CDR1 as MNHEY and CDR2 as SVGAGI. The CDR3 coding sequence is TGTGCCAGCAGTTACGGTGGAGGGGGCAACTATGGCTACACCTTC. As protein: CASSYGGGGNYGYTF.

This CDR3 reads CASSQDFRVGETQYF. The DNA for the CDR3 is TGCGCCAGCAGCCAAGATTTCCGAGTAGGGGAGACCCAGTACTTC. The chain uses TRBV4-3 and TRBJ2-5, with no clear D. Germline CDR1 and CDR2: LGHNA and YSLEER. V was trimmed by 0 bases and J by 5 bases, leaving 13 bases between them. This CDR3 has 15 residues.